This TCR beta chain was retrieved from a study of T-cell memory formation after mild COVID-19. About the research overall: Largely donor-specific TCR clusters were found.

To note about this clonotype: Its antigen is still unknown.

Constant-segment primers and 5'RACE yielded cDNA libraries for TCR alpha and TCR beta, each carrying sample barcodes and UMIs. TCRdb processed the 5' RACE reads anew with MiXCR; each CDR3 protein has one entry. The data contain 200,000 or so distinct CDR3 sequences, about 9.2% of them singletons. Study-level points and caveats: Contracting clones from day 15 to 85 showed balanced CD4/CD8; later expanders favored CD4+.

The germline V and J ends were trimmed by 6 bases and 4 bases, with 12 bases remaining between them. This CDR3 contains 14 residues. From germline, CDR1 is ENHRY and CDR2 SYGVKD. The gene calls are TRBV10-3 and TRBJ2-2, with a possible D match to TRBD1 (6 bases). This receptor was taken from a man aged 18-30 years who had mild COVID-19 (a few samples of this study predate the infection). Cell type and time point are not known. The sample consisted of PBMCs or a T cell subset sorted from them (not recorded which). The CDR3 is CAIRGDIFTGELFF. The CDR3 nucleotides read TGTGCCATCAGAGGGGACATCTTCACCGGGGAGCTGTTTTTT.